This entry lists 28 T cell receptor beta chains sequenced from one sample in a study of T cell responses to AZD1222 COVID-19 vaccine. Data came from immunoSEQ multiplex PCR; TCRdb stores just in-frame clones and leaves some out. The sample shows roughly 120,000 clones, approximately 88% of them seen only once. The sequenced sample was peripheral blood, obtained on day 0 of MenACWY control vaccination. The receptors were sampled from an adult in good health.

V is TRBV6-4 and J is TRBJ1-2; D might be TRBD1 (6 bases). The CDR3 totals 15 residues. Looked up from germline, CDR1 is MRHNA and CDR2 is SNTAGT. Trimming left V 6 bases short and J 5 bases short, with 19 bases between. Here the CDR3 DNA reads TGTGCCAGCAGCGCAGGGGACGTGCCCTTATATGGCTACACCTTC. Amino acid sequence: CASSAGDVPLYGYTF.

The chain joins TRBV5-1 to TRBJ2-7, with 9 positions matching TRBD1. From germline, CDR1 is SGHRS and CDR2 YFSETQ. Germline trimming cut 7 bases from V and 2 bases from J; bases unmatched to any gene: 10. The CDR3 runs to 15 residues. This CDR3 is CASSLRDRVTYEQYF. The CDR3 DNA reads as TGCGCCAGCTCCTTGAGGGACAGGGTTACCTACGAGCAGTACTTC.

CDR3 region: CASSHKDFRGVPGELFF. The CDR3 nucleotides are TGCGCCAGCAGCCATAAAGACTTTCGGGGAGTGCCCGGGGAGCTGTTTTTT. The chain is built from TRBV4-1 and TRBJ2-2, with D possibly being TRBD2 (5 bases). CDR1 and CDR2 from the germline V gene are MGHRA and YSYEKL. V was clipped by 3 bases and J by 6 bases, with 20 bases between them. There are 17 residues in the CDR3.

V usage is TRBV7-8 and J usage is TRBJ1-6, with 10 bases aligning to TRBD1. Germline V gene sequence: CDR1 SGHVS, CDR2 FQNEAQ. Unmatched junction bases numbered 11, after V lost 3 bases and J lost 6 bases. This CDR3 is built from 18 residues. The CDR3 DNA sequence: TGTGCCAGCAGCTTGGCCCGGGACAGGGGAAGTAGTAATTCACCCCTCCACTTT. Translating gives CASSLARDRGSSNSPLHF.

The chain joins TRBV5-1 to TRBJ2-3, with D perhaps matching TRBD2 (5 bases). Germline V gene lookup returns CDR1 SGHRS and CDR2 YFSETQ. The CDR3 consists of 15 residues. The V end lost 2 bases, the J end lost 2 bases, and 12 bases lay between the germline ends. The CDR3 spells CASSFAGPFTDTQYF. In DNA form, the CDR3 reads TGCGCCAGCAGCTTTGCGGGCCCCTTCACAGATACGCAGTATTTT.

The chain employs TRBV5-1 and TRBJ1-6, with unresolved D. The CDR3 is 12 residues long. CDR1 SGHRS and CDR2 YFSETQ come from the germline V gene. V dropped 4 bases and J dropped 9 bases, with 8 bases sitting between them. CDR3 nucleotides: TGCGCCAGCAGCCCCTTTGGTTCACCCCTCCACTTT. Protein sequence: CASSPFGSPLHF.

The J gene is TRBJ1-1, the V gene TRBV18; no firm D call. The V end was cut by 2 bases, the J end by 1 base, with 8 bases between. Germline loops: CDR1 KGHSH, CDR2 LQKENI. The CDR3 sequence is 14 residues long. The DNA for the CDR3 is TGTGCCAGCTCACCAAACAGCCGGAACACTGAAGCTTTCTTT. Its protein is CASSPNSRNTEAFF.

This clone was detected only a few times. CDR3 in amino acids: CAWSPDRDYGYTF. The DNA of the CDR3 is TGTGCCTGGAGTCCGGACAGGGACTATGGCTACACCTTC. This chain uses TRBV30 with TRBJ1-2; 8 bases align to TRBD1. Germline-derived CDR1 and CDR2 are GTSNPN and SVGIG (reference sequence). V shed 2 bases, J shed 3 bases, and the junction held 2 bases outside the gene matches. The CDR3 is made up of 13 amino acids.

The chain couples TRBV19 to TRBJ2-7; the match to TRBD1 covers 9 bases. The CDR3 is 17 amino acids. Per the germline V gene, CDR1 is LNHDA and CDR2 is SQIVND (reference sequence). Trimming removed 7 bases from V and 2 bases from J; junction bases left unmatched: 15. The CDR3 here is CASTSSGTGKGTYEQYF. The CDR3, as DNA: TGTGCCAGTACCTCATCCGGGACAGGGAAGGGAACCTACGAGCAGTACTTC.

The J gene is TRBJ2-7, the V gene TRBV7-3; no definite D call. The CDR3 runs 15 residues. Trimming cost V 5 bases and J 1 base, with 15 bases left between them. Looked up from germline, CDR1 is SGHTA and CDR2 is FQGTGA. DNA for the CDR3: TGTGCCAGCAGCCCCACCCCGGGCAGTTCCTACGAGCAGTACTTC. This codes for CASSPTPGSSYEQYF.

This chain connects TRBV18 to TRBJ1-5; a possible D gene is TRBD1 (5 bases). The CDR3 length is 17 residues. V gave up 4 bases and J gave up 0 bases, with 16 bases separating them. Germline values: CDR1 KGHSH, CDR2 LQKENI. CDR3 sequence reads: CASSRGRGGDSNQPQHF. For the CDR3, the DNA is TGTGCCAGCTCACGCGGGAGGGGAGGGGATAGCAATCAGCCCCAGCATTTT.

The chain is built from TRBV28 and TRBJ1-6, with a possible D match to TRBD1 (6 bases). The germline V gene encodes CDR1 MDHEN and CDR2 SYDVKM. Trimming left V 7 bases short and J 5 bases short, with 18 bases between. The length of the CDR3 is 16 residues. This CDR3 is CASTHFGGPDNSPLHF. CDR3 nucleotides: TGTGCCAGCACCCATTTCGGGGGCCCCGATAATTCACCCCTCCACTTT.

This clone is a singleton in its sample. Likely a read error: the CDR3 ends without its conserved phenylalanine or tryptophan. The limits of the CDR3 on the DNA are not certain, so only TCRdb's listed CDR3 is given. V gene TRBV21-1 combines with J gene TRBJ1-5. TRBV21-1 is described as a pseudogene. From its first to its last residue, the CDR3 has 9 amino acids. CDR3 amino acids: CASSTRQRG.

The CDR3 DNA is TGTGCCAGCAGCCCCCACAGCACCGGGGAGCTGTTTTTT. This codes for CASSPHSTGELFF. The chain carries TRBV11-2 and TRBJ2-2; D is uncertain. Trimming removed 5 bases at V and 4 bases at J, with 8 bases between. The germline gives CDR1 SGHAT, CDR2 FQNNGV. This CDR3 has 13 amino acids. The whole variable domain, filled in from reference TRBV11-2 and TRBJ2-2, reads EAGVAQSPRYKIIEKRQSVAFWCNPISGHATLYWYQQILGQGPKLLIQFQNNGVVDDSQLPKDRFSAERLKGVDSTLKIQPAKLEDSAVYLCASSPHSTGELFFGEGSRLTVL.

The chain carries TRBV24-1 and TRBJ2-7; no definite D call. Germline CDR1 and CDR2: KGHDR and SFDVKD. This CDR3 spans 12 amino acids. Trimming took 5 bases from V and 10 from J, leaving 14 bases between them. The CDR3 DNA is TGTGCCACCAGTGGCCCCGCGACTGAACAGTACTTC. Translation gives CATSGPATEQYF.

The V gene is TRBV7-2, the J gene TRBJ2-7; TRBD1 agrees at 7 bases. Looked up from germline, CDR1 is SGHTA and CDR2 is FQGNSA. J was trimmed by 6 bases and V by 4 bases; bases with no gene match: 12. This CDR3 contains 15 residues. CDR3 sequence reads: CASSSTGASGGEQYF. DNA of the CDR3: TGTGCCAGCAGCTCCACAGGGGCCTCAGGAGGCGAGCAGTACTTC.

V is TRBV7-2 and J is TRBJ2-1; 11 bases line up with TRBD2. Germline CDR1 reads SGHTA; CDR2 reads FQGNSA. This CDR3 region has 15 residues. V lost 5 bases to trimming and J lost 7 bases; unmatched junction nucleotides: 7. CDR3 protein: CASSTSGSPWNEQFF. The DNA of the CDR3 is TGTGCCAGCAGCACTAGCGGGAGTCCTTGGAATGAGCAGTTCTTC.

A single count supports this clone. This sample includes further DNA sequences coding for the same CDR3. The V call is TRBV6-5, the J call TRBJ2-3; TRBD2 agrees at 11 bases. Germline CDR1 is MNHEY and CDR2 is SVGAGI. This CDR3 has 14 residues. J gave up 5 bases and V 4 bases, and 2 bases lay outside the gene matches. CDR3 bases: TGTGCCAGCAGTTTGGGACTAGCGGAAGATACGCAGTATTTT. Protein sequence: CASSLGLAEDTQYF.

V is TRBV12-3 or TRBV12-4 and J is TRBJ2-1; D is perhaps TRBD2 (6 bases). V was pared by 5 bases and J by 10 bases, with 12 bases between. The CDR3 covers 12 residues. In DNA, the CDR3 is TGTGCCAGCAGTCCGGGAGCTGGGGAGCAGTTCTTC. This encodes CASSPGAGEQFF.

This chain joins TRBV7-9 and TRBJ2-1; the match to TRBD1 covers 8 bases. V dropped 2 bases and J dropped 6; count of bases not matched to a gene: 3. Germline CDR1 reads SEHNR; CDR2 reads FQNEAQ (reference sequence). The CDR3 loop spans 14 amino acids. CDR3 amino acids: CASSLQGARNEQFF. CDR3 in DNA: TGTGCCAGCAGCTTACAGGGGGCTCGCAATGAGCAGTTCTTC.

V and J are TRBV29-1 and TRBJ2-1, with 7 bases matching TRBD1. Germline trimming cut 6 bases from V and 0 bases from J; bases unmatched to any gene: 5. Germline V gives CDR1 SQVTM, CDR2 ANQGSEA. The CDR3 totals 14 residues. CDR3 in DNA: TGCAGCGTGGGACAGAGTCTCTCCTACAATGAGCAGTTCTTC. Its protein is CSVGQSLSYNEQFF.

This rearrangement joins TRBV5-6 to TRBJ1-5; D possibly corresponds to TRBD1 (5 bases). The CDR3 contains 13 residues. Germline lookup yields CDR1 SGHDT and CDR2 YYEEEE. Deletions cut 4 bases from V and 6 bases from J, with 11 bases between. The CDR3 protein is CASSGAGLQPQHF. In DNA, the CDR3 is TGTGCCAGCAGCGGGGCAGGGCTTCAGCCCCAGCATTTT.

The chain has TRBV5-6 and TRBJ1-4; no reliable D call. Germline V gene lookup returns CDR1 SGHDT and CDR2 YYEEEE. The CDR3 extends over 15 amino acids. Trimming stripped 1 base from V and 6 bases from J, with 13 bases between. In DNA, the CDR3 is TGTGCCAGCAGCTTGCGGCAGGACGTTTATGAAAAACTGTTTTTT. Translation gives CASSLRQDVYEKLFF.

V and J are TRBV28 and TRBJ1-1; a possible D gene is TRBD1 (6 bases). Germline CDR1 is MDHEN and CDR2 is SYDVKM. The CDR3 spans 14 residues. CDR3 DNA sequence: TGTGCGGGGGCGACAGGCGCGCTGAACACTGAAGCTTTCTTT. Translated, it gives CAGATGALNTEAFF.

The chain combines TRBV10-3 with TRBJ1-2; D is undetermined. V lost 4 bases, J lost 0 bases, and 6 bases lay in between. CDR1 ENHRY and CDR2 SYGVKD come from the germline V gene. The CDR3 has 13 residues. The CDR3 nucleotides read TGTGCCATCAGTGGGAACCCTAACTATGGCTACACCTTC. Residues: CAISGNPNYGYTF.

The J gene is TRBJ2-7, the V gene TRBV28; no firm D call. This CDR3 has 14 residues. From germline, CDR1 is MDHEN and CDR2 SYDVKM. V was cut by 5 bases and J by 5 bases, with 16 bases left in between. The CDR3 DNA sequence: TGTGCCAGCAGTAATAAAGGATCGACGGACGAGCAGTACTTC. This codes for CASSNKGSTDEQYF.

The CDR3, as DNA: TGTGCCAGAAGCCCGCCTGAGGTTGCTAATGAAAAACTGTTTTTT. Its protein product is CARSPPEVANEKLFF. The genes are TRBV5-3 and TRBJ1-4, with unresolved D. TRBV5-3 has ORF status, its function being uncertain. The CDR3 sequence is 15 residues long. Trimming removed 4 bases at V and 3 bases at J, with 13 bases between.

The chain is built from TRBV27 and TRBJ2-7; TRBD2 aligns across 7 bases. The CDR3 spans 14 residues. Germline assignment: CDR1 MNHEY and CDR2 SMNVEV (reference sequence). The V and J ends lost 5 bases and 5 bases, in that order; junction bases with no gene match: 9. The CDR3 nucleotides read TGTGCCAGCAGTACCTGGGAGGGCCTAAACGAGCAGTACTTC. This codes for CASSTWEGLNEQYF.